What follows is one TCR beta chain and its context. What this receptor recognizes is not known. The data are from a study of control samples from healthy donors and cancer patients (dated by TCRdb to about 2020). CDR1 and CDR2 are drawn from the germline V gene: MNHEY, SVGAGI. V loses 5 bases of germline sequence and J loses 2 bases, and the interval between the two ends is 13 bases. Reading from cysteine to phenylalanine, the CDR3 counts 15 amino acids. Only the CDR3 DNA stays, 45 bases, in frame from base 1. The receptor library was made with the immunoSEQ multiplex PCR assay. The table was pulled from immuneACCESS by TCRdb, which kept in-frame rearrangements only. Such tables lose some clones; where checked, under half of the loss comes from unresolved V genes, and the rest has no known cause. This sample's table contains approximately 190,000 clones. Of the sample, about 2.2% falls within the top ten clones.

The clonotype originates from a woman aged 30 to 39 in good health. The chain couples TRBV6-5 to TRBJ1-5, with the D gene call left open. Specimen: blood. The nucleotide sequence reads TGTGCCAGCAGTCAAACGGACGGTGGCAATCAGCCCCAGCATTTT. Its amino acids are CASSQTDGGNQPQHF.